This paragraph covers one T cell receptor beta chain sequence. The sample comes from a study of blood T cells in healthy people across ages. Deletions cut 2 bases from V and 7 bases from J, with 21 bases between. Germline V gene lookup returns CDR1 MGHRA and CDR2 YSYEKL. The CDR3 sequence is 16 residues long. A sample-barcoded 5' primer and a J-beta primer mix were used in a second PCR of roughly 6 to 11 cycles. The authors tagged each cDNA molecule using a template-switch adaptor with 12 random nucleotides. From the 5' RACE reads, TCRdb called clonotypes with MiXCR, one entry per CDR3 protein. The sample holds more than 900,000 distinct CDR3 sequences, under 30% seen once. These data were likewise used in another study, on T cells of mothers and their children. This second report adds: For cDNA synthesis, the complete extracted RNA was used (roughly 1.4 ug per 15 ul). The second PCR's M1S primer added sample barcodes and 2-4 random nucleotides.

The chain links TRBV4-1 to TRBJ2-7; perhaps TRBD2 as D (5 bases). This receptor was identified in a girl between 2 and 10 years old in good health. The sequenced material came from blood. This CDR3 reads CASSQFPRESPREQYF. The CDR3 nucleotides read TGCGCCAGCAGCCAATTCCCCCGGGAATCCCCTAGGGAGCAGTACTTC.